Listed below are T cell receptor beta chains from one sample, sequenced in a study of cytomegalovirus exposure and HLA in healthy donors. This table comes from immunoSEQ multiplex PCR, and its TCRdb copy is limited to in-frame clones, with some not included. There are under 140,000 clones in the sample; over 65% occur only once, and about an eighth lies in the top ten. Sequenced material: PBMCs. Source of these receptors: a man aged 25-45 years in good health and CMV-seropositive. The CDR3 runs from the conserved cysteine through the conserved F or W. A D gene is named only where the DNA matches it firmly. Not every row has a clone size; where given, it reads once, few, many or a size class.

cdr3_aa,cdr3_nt,v_call,clone_size,d_call,j_call
CASSFQGRDPYEQYF,TGTGCCAGCAGCTTCCAGGGCCGTGACCCCTACGAGCAGTACTTC,TRBV5-6,.,.,TRBJ2-7
CASSLGTAPSYEQYF,TGCGCCAGCAGCCTTGGGACAGCCCCGTCCTACGAGCAGTACTTC,TRBV5-1,.,TRBD1,TRBJ2-7
CASSEGGRGSYGYTF,TGTGCCAGCAGTGAAGGGGGCAGGGGGTCCTATGGCTACACCTTC,TRBV25-1,.,TRBD1,TRBJ1-2
CASSLHQAFNTGELFF,TGTGCCAGCAGCCTTCATCAGGCCTTCAACACCGGGGAGCTGTTTTTT,TRBV9,.,.,TRBJ2-2
CASSGTSGTYEQYF,TGTGCCAGCAGCGGGACTAGCGGTACCTACGAGCAGTACTTC,TRBV9,.,TRBD2,TRBJ2-7
CASSWTGGGEEETQYF,TGCGCCAGCAGCTGGACGGGTGGGGGGGAGGAAGAGACCCAGTACTTC,TRBV5-1,.,TRBD2,TRBJ2-5
CASTPRAFGEGYTF,TGTGCCAGCACCCCCCGGGCCTTTGGGGAGGGCTACACCTTC,TRBV7-2,.,.,TRBJ1-2
CAWSAREDQPQHF,TGTGCCTGGAGTGCCAGGGAGGATCAGCCCCAGCATTTT,TRBV30,.,.,TRBJ1-5
CASSLGLAGGTGNEQFF,TGTGCCAGCAGCCTCGGACTAGCGGGGGGGACTGGCAATGAGCAGTTCTTC,TRBV5-4,.,TRBD2,TRBJ2-1
CASSQDGGVDTIYF,TGCGCCAGCAGCCAAGATGGAGGTGTGGACACCATATATTTT,TRBV4-1,.,.,TRBJ1-3
CASSPRPYRDTGELFF,TGTGCCAGCAGCCCTCGACCCTACCGGGACACCGGGGAGCTGTTTTTT,TRBV14,few,.,TRBJ2-2
CACGTSQETQYF,TGTGCCTGCGGGACTAGCCAAGAGACCCAGTACTTC,TRBV28,.,TRBD2,TRBJ2-5
CASKGRGSTDTQYF,TGTGCCAGCAAGGGGCGGGGTAGCACAGATACGCAGTATTTT,TRBV2,.,.,TRBJ2-3
CASSLSPGNLYGYTF,TGTGCCAGCAGTTTATCCCCAGGGAACCTCTATGGCTACACCTTC,TRBV28,.,.,TRBJ1-2
CASSPQGLAVHEQYF,TGCGCCAGCAGCCCACAGGGGCTGGCTGTCCACGAGCAGTACTTC,TRBV4-3,once,TRBD1,TRBJ2-7
CASSRLELVPRRQYF,TGTGCCAGCAGTCGACTCGAATTAGTGCCCCGAAGGCAGTACTTC,TRBV6-5,.,.,TRBJ2-7
CSVATGGNQPQHF,TGCAGCGTTGCGACAGGGGGCAATCAGCCCCAGCATTTT,TRBV29-1,.,TRBD1,TRBJ1-5
CASSLDISDIQYF,TGTGCCAGCAGTCTGGACATATCCGACATTCAGTACTTC,TRBV5-5,.,.,TRBJ2-4
CASIPGQGIGKLFF,TGTGCCAGCATCCCGGGACAGGGGATTGGAAAACTGTTTTTT,TRBV6-1,.,TRBD1,TRBJ1-4
CASSYSNPGDEQFF,TGTGCCAGCAGTTACTCGAATCCAGGGGATGAGCAGTTCTTC,TRBV6-5,.,.,TRBJ2-1
CASSQSDREYSNQPQHF,TGCGCCAGCAGTCAATCGGACAGAGAATATAGCAATCAGCCCCAGCATTTT,TRBV23-1,.,.,TRBJ1-5
CATSRGGQGIYEQYF,TGTGCCACCAGCAGAGGGGGGCAGGGGATCTACGAGCAGTACTTC,TRBV15,.,.,TRBJ2-7
CAFSRDYQDTQYF,TGTGCCTTCTCTCGTGACTACCAGGATACGCAGTATTTT,TRBV10-3,.,.,TRBJ2-3
CAIRVAGVRNTQYF,TGTGCCATCAGAGTAGCGGGGGTGAGAAATACGCAGTATTTT,TRBV10-3,.,TRBD2,TRBJ2-3
CASSRRGQTNTGELFF,TGTGCCAGCAGCCGTAGGGGACAGACGAACACCGGGGAGCTGTTTTTT,TRBV9,.,TRBD1,TRBJ2-2
CASRQNLEAFF,TGTGCCAGCAGACAGAACCTTGAAGCTTTCTTT,TRBV28,few,.,TRBJ1-1
CASSPQGTYGYTF,TGTGCCAGCAGCCCACAGGGGACCTATGGCTACACCTTC,TRBV7-2,.,TRBD1,TRBJ1-2
CASSFSSDTEAFF,TGTGCCAGCAGCTTTTCTTCAGACACTGAAGCTTTCTTT,TRBV7-9,.,.,TRBJ1-1
CASSLEGGVDEQFF,TGTGCCAGCAGCTTAGAGGGAGGGGTGGATGAGCAGTTCTTC,TRBV11-2,.,TRBD2,TRBJ2-1
CASRGAGTVGNTIYF,TGTGCCAGCAGGGGGGCCGGGACAGTTGGAAACACCATATATTTT,TRBV25-1,.,TRBD1,TRBJ1-3
CASSQDSMTGYQPQHF,TGCGCCAGCAGCCAAGATTCCATGACAGGGTATCAGCCCCAGCATTTT,TRBV4-1,.,TRBD1,TRBJ1-5
CAWTTGGANTDTQYF,TGTGCCTGGACCACCGGGGGGGCAAACACAGATACGCAGTATTTT,TRBV30,.,TRBD2,TRBJ2-3
CASSSTGDHSNTGELFF,TGCGCCAGCAGCTCAACAGGGGACCACTCGAACACCGGGGAGCTGTTTTTT,TRBV5-1,.,TRBD1,TRBJ2-2
CASSLVEGRTDTQYF,TGCGCCAGCAGCTTGGTGGAGGGGCGAACAGATACGCAGTATTTT,TRBV5-1,.,.,TRBJ2-3
CAWSEGAGATTNEKLFF,TGTGCCTGGAGTGAAGGGGCAGGGGCCACAACTAATGAAAAACTGTTTTTT,TRBV30,.,.,TRBJ1-4
CASSPEETGVTTNEKLFF,TGCGCCAGCAGCCCAGAAGAGACAGGGGTAACCACTAATGAAAAACTGTTTTTT,TRBV4-3,.,TRBD1,TRBJ1-4
CASSLGRSNEQYF,TGCGCCAGCAGCTTGGGCAGGTCGAACGAGCAGTACTTC,TRBV5-1,once,.,TRBJ2-7
CASSPLSGGDEQYF,TGTGCCAGCAGCCCCCTATCGGGGGGCGACGAGCAGTACTTC,TRBV14,.,.,TRBJ2-7
CASSRGRSTEAFF,TGTGCCAGCAGCAGGGGTCGTTCCACTGAAGCTTTCTTT,TRBV6-5,.,.,TRBJ1-1
CASSEAAGLNQPQHF,TGTGCCAGCAGTGAAGCGGCAGGCCTCAATCAGCCCCAGCATTTT,TRBV6-1,.,.,TRBJ1-5
CSVRPGLKETQYF,TGCAGCGTCCGACCGGGACTAAAAGAGACCCAGTACTTC,TRBV29-1,.,TRBD2,TRBJ2-5
CASSLEPTGLTSPLHF,TGCGCCAGCAGCTTGGAGCCGACAGGGCTGACTTCACCCCTCCACTTT,TRBV5-1,.,TRBD1,TRBJ1-6
CASSQDPLSGANVLTF,TGTGCCAGCAGCCAAGATCCCCTATCTGGGGCCAACGTCCTGACTTTC,TRBV4-2,few,.,TRBJ2-6
CASSRTRNNEKLFF,TGTGCCAGCAGCCGGACACGGAATAATGAAAAACTGTTTTTT,TRBV7-9,few,.,TRBJ1-4
CASSRDRGPYEQYF,TGTGCCAGTAGTAGGGACAGGGGGCCCTACGAGCAGTACTTC,TRBV19,.,TRBD1,TRBJ2-7
CASSLGWDTSYEQYF,TGCGCCAGCAGCTTGGGATGGGACACATCCTACGAGCAGTACTTC,TRBV5-1,.,.,TRBJ2-7
CALRSGQRDSPLHF,TGTGCCCTACGGTCGGGACAGCGGGATTCACCCCTCCACTTT,TRBV28,.,TRBD1,TRBJ1-6
CASSLQAGTSTDTQYF,TGTGCCAGCAGCCTCCAGGCGGGTACTAGCACAGATACGCAGTATTTT,TRBV7-3,.,.,TRBJ2-3
CASSRYGQGAWGYTF,TGTGCCAGCAGCCGATACGGACAGGGGGCATGGGGCTACACCTTC,TRBV14,.,TRBD1,TRBJ1-2
CASRDTYTEAFF,TGTGCCTCCCGGGACACTTACACTGAAGCTTTCTTT,TRBV25-1,few,.,TRBJ1-1
CSARVIHEQFF,TGCAGTGCTAGAGTTATCCATGAGCAGTTCTTC,TRBV20-1,.,.,TRBJ2-1
CASSLGGVNTEAFF,TGTGCCAGCAGCTTAGGGGGGGTGAACACTGAAGCTTTCTTT,TRBV11-3,.,.,TRBJ1-1
CASSFLAGGYEQYF,TGTGCCAGCAGCTTTCTAGCGGGGGGCTACGAGCAGTACTTC,TRBV7-9,few,TRBD2,TRBJ2-7